This T cell receptor (beta chain) comes out of a study of STAT5B mutations in CD4+ large granular lymphocyte leukemia. Study-wide context: Among healthy controls, a particular HLA allele went with more CDR3 'QG' motifs.

Germline values: CDR1 SGHRS, CDR2 YFSETQ. Trimming took 4 bases from V and 1 from J; bases not matched to a gene: 9. There are 16 residues in the CDR3. Clones were sequenced by immunoSEQ multiplex PCR, and TCRdb holds only the in-frame ones, with some missing. The table has under 40,000 clones, around 73% seen once. The receptor's source is a human donor in good health. Sequencing input: CD4+ T cells from blood buffy coats. The V and J genes are TRBV5-1 and TRBJ2-3, with 7 bases fitting TRBD2. CDR3 coding DNA: TGCGCCAGCAGCCCGGAGAGCGGGGTTGGCACAGATACGCAGTATTTT. Protein: CASSPESGVGTDTQYF.